This TCR beta chain was sequenced during a study of cytomegalovirus exposure and HLA in healthy donors. Across the study: As an earlier analysis found, roughly 180 million T cells yielded fewer than 130 million unique TCR beta sequences. Study-level results: Accurate predictions that matched the HLA-A and HLA-B alleles of most subjects were reportedly made from TCR beta sequences. Donor immune exposure was known only as CMV serostatus.

Germline CDR1 SGHDT, CDR2 YYEEEE. V gave up 2 bases and J gave up 0 bases; unmatched junction bases: 2. The CDR3 is 14 amino acids. Concerning this clone: The antigen is unknown.

Amplification used 60 Vbeta primers and 13 Jbeta primers. Clones were sequenced by immunoSEQ multiplex PCR, and TCRdb holds only the in-frame ones, with some missing. The sample shows 120,000 or so clones, around 81% of them seen only once. The source material was PBMCs. This chain uses TRBV5-6 with TRBJ2-7, with 7 bases matching TRBD2. This clonotype originated in a woman aged 40 to 55 in good health and CMV-seronegative. The CDR3, as DNA: TGTGCCAGCAGCTTTTCGGGGGGCTCCTACGAGCAGTACTTC. Protein: CASSFSGGSYEQYF.